Detailed here is one T cell receptor (beta chain). The assay was immunoSEQ multiplex PCR, and TCRdb's table has in-frame clones only and misses some. This sample has 45,000 to 60,000 clones, with 88% found just once. The sample originates from a study of PD-L1 blockade in urothelial cancer. Overall study: Atezolizumab at 1,200 mg intravenously every 3 weeks was started by patients in 2014. Blood samples had a median of approximately 150,000 T cells.

The CDR3 is 15 residues long. From germline, CDR1 is SGHRS and CDR2 YFSETQ. V shed 1 base and J 5 bases; nucleotides not matched to a gene: 6. The time point denotes: peripheral blood 6 weeks after treatment start. This specimen consisted of PBMCs, obtained around atezolizumab (anti-PD-L1) treatment. The gene calls are TRBV5-1 and TRBJ2-1; the match to TRBD2 covers 7 bases. This TCR was sampled from a man aged 55 to 69 with urothelial cancer. The CDR3 DNA is TGCGCCAGCAGCTTGAGGGAGGGCCGAAACAATGAGCAGTTCTTC. Encoded protein: CASSLREGRNNEQFF. The whole variable domain, filled in from reference TRBV5-1 and TRBJ2-1, reads KAGVTQTPRYLIKTRGQQVTLSCSPISGHRSVSWYQQTPGQGLQFLFEYFSETQRNKGNFPGRFSGRQFSNSRSEMNVSTLELGDSALYLCASSLREGRNNEQFFGPGTRLTVL.